The 28 T cell receptor beta chains in this list originate from one sample, sequenced in a study of blood T cell repertoires in COVID-19. Sequencing was performed with immunoSEQ multiplex PCR; in TCRdb, only in-frame clones are kept and a portion is missing. The sample lists approximately 90,000 clones, roughly 80% occurring once. Sequencing was done on a sample of peripheral blood. The receptors were gathered from a man in his sixties with acute or convalescent COVID-19.

In its sample, this clone was seen a few times. V usage is TRBV19 and J usage is TRBJ2-7; D is perhaps TRBD2 (6 bases). With 3 bases removed from V and 2 bases from J, the gap between germline ends came to 14 bases. The germline gives CDR1 LNHDA, CDR2 SQIVND (reference sequence). The CDR3 totals 15 residues. Here the CDR3 reads CASSISGLQAYEQYF. For the CDR3, the DNA is TGTGCCAGTAGTATCTCGGGACTCCAAGCCTACGAGCAGTACTTC.

This clone was observed a few times. The gene calls are TRBV6-1 and TRBJ1-5, with D uncertain. CDR1 and CDR2 (germline): MNHNS, SASEGT. This CDR3 spans 13 amino acids. Trimming took 3 bases from V and 2 from J, leaving 5 bases between them. CDR3 sequence reads: CASSEQGNQPQHF. For the CDR3, the DNA is TGTGCCAGCAGTGAGCAGGGCAATCAGCCCCAGCATTTT.

This clone was picked up one time. J is TRBJ1-2 and V is TRBV6-4; the match to TRBD1 covers 12 bases. CDR3 length: 14 amino acids. In germline, CDR1 is MRHNA, CDR2 SNTAGT. J gave up 3 bases and V 6 bases, and 2 bases lay outside the gene matches. The CDR3, as DNA: TGTGCCAGCAGCCGGGACAGGGGGCACTATGGCTACACCTTC. Translation gives CASSRDRGHYGYTF.

The V and J genes are TRBV19 and TRBJ1-2; TRBD1 aligns across 8 bases. The CDR3 loop spans 15 amino acids. Looked up from germline, CDR1 is LNHDA and CDR2 is SQIVND (reference sequence). The junction had 7 bases not matched to a gene; V was cut back by 3 bases and J by 4 bases. The CDR3 bases are TGTGCCAGTAGTATTGTGACAGGGGCAGGCTATGGCTACACCTTC. Amino acid sequence: CASSIVTGAGYGYTF. The entire variable domain, with the rest obtained from reference TRBV19 and TRBJ1-2, is as follows: DGGITQSPKYLFRKEGQNVTLSCEQNLNHDAMYWYRQDPGQGLRLIYYSQIVNDFQKGDIAEGYSVSREKKESFPLTVTSAQKNPTAFYLCASSIVTGAGYGYTFGSGTRLTVV.

The V call is TRBV11-3, the J call TRBJ1-6, with 9 positions matching TRBD1. CDR1 is SGHNT, CDR2 YENEEA, per germline. CDR3 length: 16 amino acids. Germline trimming cut 3 bases from V and 5 bases from J; bases unmatched to any gene: 5. The CDR3 coding sequence is TGTGCCAGCAGCTTCTTGTGGGACAGGGATAATTCACCCCTCCACTTT. It encodes CASSFLWDRDNSPLHF.

The gene calls are TRBV4-1 and TRBJ2-7; D gene uncertain. Germline loops: CDR1 MGHRA, CDR2 YSYEKL. The V end lost 2 bases, the J end lost 5 bases, and 16 bases lay between the germline ends. This CDR3 region has 15 residues. The CDR3, as DNA: TGCGCCAGCAGCCAACGGGTAGCAAGCTTCCACGAGCAGTACTTC. This sequence encodes CASSQRVASFHEQYF.

This chain uses TRBV5-1 with TRBJ2-5; no reliable D call. Trimming removed 1 base at V and 1 base at J, with 11 bases between. Germline lookup yields CDR1 SGHRS and CDR2 YFSETQ. The CDR3 has 15 amino acids. CDR3 in amino acids: CASSLSGGTQETQYF. The CDR3 nucleotides are TGCGCCAGCAGCTTGTCCGGCGGTACCCAAGAGACCCAGTACTTC.

V and J are TRBV19 and TRBJ1-1, with a tentative D call TRBD1 (5 bases). Looked up from germline, CDR1 is LNHDA and CDR2 is SQIVND (reference sequence). This CDR3 contains 15 residues. V shed 4 bases and J shed 4 bases, with 16 bases lying between them. CDR3 sequence reads: CASSTRAGGGTEAFF. The CDR3 DNA sequence: TGTGCCAGTAGTACTCGTGCCGGGGGGGGCACTGAAGCTTTCTTT.

The chain is built from TRBV15 and TRBJ2-1; tentative D call: TRBD2 (7 bases). This CDR3 comprises 14 residues. The V gene lost 6 bases and the J gene lost 4 bases, with 13 bases spanning the gap. The V gene's germline CDR1 is LNHNV and CDR2 YYDKDF (reference sequence). CDR3 loop: CATRKGGAYNEQFF. CDR3 DNA: TGTGCCACCAGGAAGGGGGGGGCATACAATGAGCAGTTCTTC.

V usage is TRBV5-4 and J usage is TRBJ2-7, with D possibly matching TRBD2 (5 bases). Between the trimmed V and J ends, which lost 0 bases and 5 bases, there was a span of 15 bases. The length of the CDR3 is 15 residues. The V gene's germline CDR1 is SGHNT and CDR2 YYREEE (reference sequence). The CDR3 bases are TGTGCCAGCAGCTTGGCCGGGGTTGAGTGGAACGAGCAGTACTTC. Amino acids: CASSLAGVEWNEQYF.

The chain's CDR3 is CASSSEGVAKNIQYF. DNA of the CDR3: TGTGCCAGCTCAAGTGAGGGGGTGGCCAAAAACATTCAGTACTTC. The chain recombines TRBV18 with TRBJ2-4; a possible D gene is TRBD1 (6 bases). The germline gives CDR1 KGHSH, CDR2 LQKENI. The CDR3 covers 15 residues. V lost 5 bases, J lost 1 base, and 12 bases lay in between.

The chain links TRBV11-2 to TRBJ2-3, with 8 positions matching TRBD2. This CDR3 contains 13 residues. The trim removed 5 bases at V and 3 bases at J, leaving 1 base unmatched. Germline CDR1 is SGHAT and CDR2 is FQNNGV. The CDR3 loop reads CASSVAGTDTQYF. DNA of the CDR3: TGTGCCAGCAGCGTAGCGGGAACAGATACGCAGTATTTT.

Points on this clone: The CDR3 does not close with the conserved phenylalanine or tryptophan, likely indicating a read error. The DNA is omitted, as the CDR3 cannot be located on it reliably, and the CDR3 follows TCRdb's listing. The J gene is TRBJ1-1, the V gene TRBV6-1; the table names TRBD1, a call not compared with the DNA. The CDR3 comprises 13 residues, both ends counted. The germline V gene encodes CDR1 MNHNS and CDR2 SASEGT. CDR3 in amino acids: CASSEVRDRGRVV.

The gene calls are TRBV29-1 and TRBJ1-1, with 8 bases lining up with TRBD1. Germline values: CDR1 SQVTM, CDR2 ANQGSEA. V dropped 2 bases and J dropped 5; count of bases not matched to a gene: 10. This CDR3 region has 15 residues. The CDR3 spells CSVEYGVTGVTEAFF. CDR3 coding DNA: TGCAGCGTTGAATATGGTGTGACAGGGGTGACTGAAGCTTTCTTT.

This chain joins TRBV5-8 and TRBJ1-1; D gene uncertain. This CDR3 is built from 11 residues. Germline loops: CDR1 SGHTS, CDR2 YDEGEE. V was cut by 0 bases and J by 7 bases, with 4 bases left in between. CDR3: CASSLGLEAFF. DNA for the CDR3: TGTGCCAGCAGCTTGGGTCTTGAAGCTTTCTTT.

V gene TRBV7-2 combines with J gene TRBJ1-2; 7 bases align to TRBD1. The CDR3 length is 14 residues. Germline values: CDR1 SGHTA, CDR2 FQGNSA. With 1 base clipped from V and 10 bases from J, the junction kept 9 bases outside the gene matches. This CDR3 is CASSLERRGDSYTF. The CDR3 nucleotides read TGTGCCAGCAGCTTAGAACGCAGGGGGGATTCCTACACCTTC.

The chain employs TRBV5-1 and TRBJ2-3; 9 nucleotides line up with TRBD1. Per the germline V gene, CDR1 is SGHRS and CDR2 is YFSETQ. This CDR3 contains 17 residues. V shed 4 bases, J shed 0 bases, and the junction held 9 bases outside the gene matches. The CDR3 protein is CASSSGDRATSTDTQYF. The CDR3 region has the DNA TGCGCCAGCAGCAGCGGGGACAGGGCTACAAGCACAGATACGCAGTATTTT.

This clone was counted a few times. V is TRBV5-1 and J is TRBJ2-7; TRBD1 agrees at 10 bases. The CDR3 has 15 residues. Germline CDR1 reads SGHRS; CDR2 reads YFSETQ. J was trimmed by 5 bases and V by 3 bases; bases with no gene match: 8. The DNA of the CDR3 is TGCGCCAGCAGCTGGGCCGGGACAGGGGCGAACGAGCAGTACTTC. It yields the protein CASSWAGTGANEQYF. Supplemented by reference TRBV5-1 and TRBJ2-7, the full variable domain reads KAGVTQTPRYLIKTRGQQVTLSCSPISGHRSVSWYQQTPGQGLQFLFEYFSETQRNKGNFPGRFSGRQFSNSRSEMNVSTLELGDSALYLCASSWAGTGANEQYFGPGTRLTVT.

Written as DNA, the CDR3 is TGTGCCAGCAGTTTAAAGGGTGGGGGGACGGTTAACACTGAAGCTTTCTTT. It translates to CASSLKGGGTVNTEAFF. The chain links TRBV27 to TRBJ1-1, with D possibly TRBD1 on 5 matching bases. This CDR3 is 17 amino acids long. V was clipped by 2 bases and J by 2 bases, with 18 bases between them. Germline V gene data show CDR1 as MNHEY and CDR2 as SMNVEV (reference sequence).

The CDR3 sequence is CASSLRPRDREQFF. For the CDR3, the DNA is TGTGCCAGCAGCTTACGCCCGCGGGACCGCGAGCAGTTCTTC. This chain joins TRBV7-3 and TRBJ2-1, with a tentative D call TRBD2 (6 bases). This CDR3 is built from 14 residues. Germline V CDR1 and CDR2: SGHTA, FQGTGA. Trimming removed 2 bases from V and 10 bases from J, with 15 bases in between.

This clone has a single count. This rearrangement joins TRBV19 to TRBJ2-3, with 9 bases lining up with TRBD2. The CDR3 runs to 15 residues. V lost 1 base and J lost 2; bases outside the gene matches: 1. CDR1 is LNHDA, CDR2 SQIVND, per germline (reference sequence). DNA of the CDR3: TGTGCCAGTAGTATAGGCGGGAGGGCCACAGATACGCAGTATTTT. Translating gives CASSIGGRATDTQYF.

The chain links TRBV2 to TRBJ1-6; D perhaps matches TRBD1 (5 bases). CDR1 is SNHLY and CDR2 is FYNNEI in the germline V gene. This CDR3 has 15 residues. V was cut by 7 bases and J by 3 bases, with 13 bases left in between. The CDR3 region is CASKASGIYNSPLHF. The CDR3, as DNA: TGTGCCAGCAAAGCCTCAGGGATCTATAATTCACCCCTCCACTTT.

J is TRBJ1-5 and V is TRBV6-1; TRBD1 might be the D (5 bases). Germline V gene data show CDR1 as MNHNS and CDR2 as SASEGT. V was clipped by 2 bases and J by 5 bases, with 13 bases between them. The CDR3 consists of 15 residues. The CDR3 coding sequence is TGTGCCAGCAGTGAACCCCGGCAGGGCTATCAGCCCCAGCATTTT. It translates to CASSEPRQGYQPQHF.

The chain recombines TRBV18 with TRBJ2-7; TRBD1 matches at 12 bases. Looked up from germline, CDR1 is KGHSH and CDR2 is LQKENI. The CDR3 runs 13 residues. With V trimmed by 6 bases and J by 6 bases, 3 bases remained unmatched. This CDR3 reads CASSRDRGLEQYF. The CDR3 DNA reads TGTGCCAGCTCCCGGGACAGGGGGCTCGAGCAGTACTTC.

About this clone itself: Different DNA sequences within this sample yield the same CDR3. V usage is TRBV11-2 and J usage is TRBJ1-2; tentative D call: TRBD1 (6 bases). The CDR3 spans 13 residues. Germline-derived CDR1 and CDR2 are SGHAT and FQNNGV. V shed 5 bases and J shed 2 bases, with 9 bases lying between them. The CDR3 loop reads CASSPDRNYGYTF. CDR3 DNA sequence: TGTGCCAGCAGCCCTGACAGGAACTATGGCTACACCTTC.

A remark on this clone: The identical CDR3 is also encoded by other nucleotide sequences in the sample. This chain links TRBV7-2 with TRBJ1-1, with TRBD1 identical over 11 bases. The CDR3 contains 14 residues. J gave up 3 bases and V 5 bases, and 2 bases lay outside the gene matches. In germline, CDR1 is SGHTA, CDR2 FQGNSA. Here the CDR3 reads CASSRDRGDTEAFF. As DNA, the CDR3 is TGTGCCAGCAGCAGGGACAGGGGGGACACTGAAGCTTTCTTT.

The chain combines TRBV3-1 (or the pseudogene TRBV3-2) with TRBJ1-2; tentatively, D is TRBD1 (5 bases). The CDR3 covers 11 residues. V was shortened by 6 bases and J by 8 bases, with 10 bases between the two germline ends. CDR1 is LGHDT and CDR2 is YNNKEL in the germline V gene (reference sequence). This CDR3 is CASSHWTGYTF. The CDR3 DNA sequence: TGTGCCAGCAGTCACTGGACAGGCTACACCTTC.

The chain has TRBV19 and TRBJ2-7, with TRBD1 matching over 8 bases. V shed 5 bases and J 3 bases; nucleotides not matched to a gene: 6. Germline CDR1 and CDR2: LNHDA and SQIVND (reference sequence). The CDR3 length is 14 residues. CDR3 sequence (DNA): TGTGCCAGTAGTTGGGGACAGGCTGACTACGAGCAGTACTTC. This translates into CASSWGQADYEQYF.